What follows describes a single T cell receptor beta chain. The antigen remains undetermined. A much larger clone is a single base away; this may be a read error. This record comes from a study of human T cells and chemical hapten exposure. Time point in this sample: healthy volunteer bleed at 6 weeks. Total RNA was extracted from unfractionated whole blood. The CDR3 totals 16 residues. In germline, CDR1 is SGDLS, CDR2 YYNGEE. V lost 3 bases to trimming and J lost 3 bases; unmatched junction nucleotides: 8. Study results and caveats: The number of TCRs over 1 in 1000 frequency stayed unchanged after DPC.

Individual cDNA molecules in this library carried unique molecular identifiers. TCRdb reprocessed the RACE reads via MiXCR and lists one record per CDR3 protein. The profile shows 65,000 to 95,000 distinct CDR3 sequences, about 8.6% of them singletons. The J gene is TRBJ2-3, the V gene TRBV9; 9 positions agree with TRBD2. This clonotype was sampled from a female donor in good health. Some clones in this sample may be carry-over from other donors' samples. Sequences were obtained from whole blood. The CDR3 DNA reads TGTGCCAGCAGCGCCGAGAGCGGGGGGACAACAGATACGCAGTATTTT. Amino acid sequence: CASSAESGGTTDTQYF.